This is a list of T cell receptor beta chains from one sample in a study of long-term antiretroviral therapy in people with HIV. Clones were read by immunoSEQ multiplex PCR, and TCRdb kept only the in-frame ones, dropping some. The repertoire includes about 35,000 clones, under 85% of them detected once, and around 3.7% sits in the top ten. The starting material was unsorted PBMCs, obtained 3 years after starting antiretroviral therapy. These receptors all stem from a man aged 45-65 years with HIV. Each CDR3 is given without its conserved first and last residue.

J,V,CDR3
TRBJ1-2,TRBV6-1,ASSEATWGASNYGYT
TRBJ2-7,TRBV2,ASRGPRTPGY
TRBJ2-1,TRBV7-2,ASSGTQIGDEQF
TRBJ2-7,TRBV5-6,ASSSGLAGNYEQY
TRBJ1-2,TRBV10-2,ASSPGLDGYT
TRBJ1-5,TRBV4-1,ASSQVLGNQPQH
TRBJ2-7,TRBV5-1,ASSSRDRGFYEQY
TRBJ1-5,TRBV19,ASRTVLHSNQPQH
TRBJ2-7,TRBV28,ASSFRGGSYEQY
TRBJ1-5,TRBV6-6,ASSSTEVAINQPQH
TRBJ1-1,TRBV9,ASSALGRNTEAF
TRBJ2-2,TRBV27,ASSLWAGELF
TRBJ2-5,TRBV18,ASSPRRGGLETQY
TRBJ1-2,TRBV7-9,ATLSDSNYGYT
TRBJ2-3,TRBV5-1,ASSLVRRSTDTQY
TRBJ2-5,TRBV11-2,ASRAGQTQY
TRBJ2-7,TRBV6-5,ASSSTAFRFYEQY
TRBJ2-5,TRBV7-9,ASSFYTGGEETQY
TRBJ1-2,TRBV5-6,ASSLNIGDYGYT
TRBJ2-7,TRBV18,ASSPGQLYEQY